This T cell receptor beta chain was identified during a study of blood T cell repertoires in COVID-19. Study details: Material from acute and convalescent COVID-19 was sourced from the United States, Italy and Spain.

This clone was seen just once. The repertoire was sequenced with immunoSEQ multiplex PCR; TCRdb's copy has only in-frame clones and lacks some. The data hold over 100,000 clones, with around 80% observed a single time. Sequenced sample: peripheral blood. This TCR derives from a human donor in a cohort sampled during active or convalescent COVID-19.

The DNA for the CDR3 is TGTGCCAGCAGCCAAGGGACTAGCGGGAGGGCGTTAGATACGCAGTATTTT. Its translation is CASSQGTSGRALDTQYF. This rearrangement joins TRBV3-1 (or the pseudogene TRBV3-2) to TRBJ2-3; 15 bases map to TRBD2. After removal of 1 base from V and 5 bases from J, the junction contained 4 bases not matched to a gene. This CDR3 is built from 17 residues. Germline V gives CDR1 LGHDT, CDR2 YNNKEL (reference sequence).